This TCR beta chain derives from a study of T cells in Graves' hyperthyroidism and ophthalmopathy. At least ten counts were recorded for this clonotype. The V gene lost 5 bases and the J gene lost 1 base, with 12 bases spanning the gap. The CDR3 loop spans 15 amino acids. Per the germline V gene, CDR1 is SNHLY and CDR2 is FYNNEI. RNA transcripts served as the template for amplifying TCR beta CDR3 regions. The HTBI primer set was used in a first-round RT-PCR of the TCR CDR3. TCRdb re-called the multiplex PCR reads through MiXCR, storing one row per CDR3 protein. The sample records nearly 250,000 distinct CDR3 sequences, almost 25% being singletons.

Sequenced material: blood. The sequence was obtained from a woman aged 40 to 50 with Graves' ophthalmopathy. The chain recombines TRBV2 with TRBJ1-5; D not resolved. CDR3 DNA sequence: TGTGCCAGCAGTCGGTTGTCGAACAGCAATCAGCCCCAGCATTTT. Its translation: CASSRLSNSNQPQHF.